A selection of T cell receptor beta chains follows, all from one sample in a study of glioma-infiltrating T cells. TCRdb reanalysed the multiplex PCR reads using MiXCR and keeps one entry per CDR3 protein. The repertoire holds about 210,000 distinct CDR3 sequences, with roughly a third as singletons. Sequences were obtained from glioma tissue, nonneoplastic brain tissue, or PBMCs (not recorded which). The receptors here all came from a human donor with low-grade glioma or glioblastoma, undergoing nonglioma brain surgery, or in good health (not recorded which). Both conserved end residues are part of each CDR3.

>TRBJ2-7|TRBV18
CASSRGSLSYEQYF
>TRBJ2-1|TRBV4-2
CASSQDLGALAGGPNEQFF
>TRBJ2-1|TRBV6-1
CASTTRDRAANEQFF
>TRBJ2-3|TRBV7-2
CASSLAGLAGPSTDTQYF
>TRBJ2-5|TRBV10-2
CASRLAGGETQYF
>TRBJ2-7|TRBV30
CAWTPSGRWEQYF
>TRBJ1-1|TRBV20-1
CSAREVPGMNTEAFF
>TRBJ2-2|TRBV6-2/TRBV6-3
CASNQGSHGELFF
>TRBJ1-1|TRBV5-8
CASSTGTQSGEAFF
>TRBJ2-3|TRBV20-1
CGARDYKAGTQYF
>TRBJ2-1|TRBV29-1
CSVGHGEQFF
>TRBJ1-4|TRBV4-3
CASSQARLSAFEKLFF
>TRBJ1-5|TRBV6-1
CAASTVGSNQPQHF
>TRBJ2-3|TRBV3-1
CASSPGTSGMTDTQYF
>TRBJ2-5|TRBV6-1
CASSPGVAGAQYF
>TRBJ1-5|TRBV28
CAITTGMEPQHF
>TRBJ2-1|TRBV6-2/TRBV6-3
CASSYDSGEQFF
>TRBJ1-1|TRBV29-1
CSVGDEAFF
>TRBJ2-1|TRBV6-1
CASSPAPMAAEQFF
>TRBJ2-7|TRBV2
CASKLSGSRNEQYF
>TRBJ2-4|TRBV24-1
CATSDGQGKNIQYF
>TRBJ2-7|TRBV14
CASSKRTTQGLAGGPPYEQYF
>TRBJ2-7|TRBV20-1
CSAKFPLAGEKHEQYF
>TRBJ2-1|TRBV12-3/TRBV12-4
CASSPGGAGGPRGPYNEQFF
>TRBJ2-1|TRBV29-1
CSAEDRSYNEQFF
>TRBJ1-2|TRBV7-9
CASSLVLTGSNYGYTF
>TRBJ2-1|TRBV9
CASSHDSGRAIHEQLF
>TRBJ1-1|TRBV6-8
CASGPGQVGYTEAFF
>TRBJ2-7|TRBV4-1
CASSQEEGRRIYEQYF
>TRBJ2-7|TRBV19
CASSFGTTYEQYF
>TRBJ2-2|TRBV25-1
CASRRGLAEMTTGELFF
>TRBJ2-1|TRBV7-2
CASSLGPRGRADEKFF
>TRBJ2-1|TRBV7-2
CASTWGGGRTNEQFF
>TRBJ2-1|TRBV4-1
CASSQNLAVIYNEQFF
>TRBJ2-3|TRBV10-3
CAISVQGADTQYF